What follows are 5 T cell receptor beta chains derived from one specimen sequenced in a study of cytomegalovirus exposure and HLA in healthy donors (TCRdb year 2017). Library preparation employed the immunoSEQ multiplex PCR assay. Imported from immuneACCESS, the table was reduced by TCRdb to in-frame sequences with V and J called. These copies leave out some clones; in studies compared against another copy, an unresolved V gene accounts for under half, and the cause of the remainder is not known. The sample includes about 160,000 clones, with approximately 86% observed a single time. Around 2.3% of the sample lies in the top ten. The material sequenced was PBMCs. The receptors shown here come from a woman younger than 30 in good health and CMV-seronegative.

This chain connects TRBV7-9 to TRBJ1-5, with D perhaps TRBD1 (5 bases). CDR1 and CDR2 from the germline V gene are SEHNR and FQNEAQ (reference sequence). Trimming pared 5 bases from V and 4 bases from J, leaving 9 bases between. This CDR3 contains 13 residues. The CDR3 region is CASSRGGNQPQHF. The CDR3 DNA follows: TGTGCCAGCAGCCGGGGGGGTAATCAGCCCCAGCATTTT. The variable domain in full, completed from reference TRBV7-9 and TRBJ1-5, reads DTGVSQNPRHKITKRGQNVTFRCDPISEHNRLYWYRQTLGQGPEFLTYFQNEAQLEKSRLLSDRFSAERPKGSFSTLEIQRTEQGDSAMYLCASSRGGNQPQHFGDGTRLSIL.

This chain uses TRBV19 with TRBJ1-5, with D tentatively TRBD1 (5 bases). Germline V lookup: CDR1 LNHDA, CDR2 SQIVND (reference sequence). V was pared by 3 bases and J by 5 bases, with 14 bases between. The CDR3 is made up of 15 amino acids. DNA of the CDR3: TGTGCCAGTAGTATCTTACCCAGGGAGGATCAGCCCCAGCATTTT. Protein: CASSILPREDQPQHF.

The V call is TRBV27, the J call TRBJ2-6; perhaps TRBD1 as D (5 bases). V gave up 2 bases and J gave up 4 bases, with 12 bases separating them. CDR1 MNHEY and CDR2 SMNVEV come from the germline V gene (reference sequence). CDR3 length: 16 residues. The CDR3 spells CASSLVSGSGANVLTF. The CDR3 nucleotides are TGTGCCAGCAGTTTAGTTTCAGGGTCCGGGGCCAACGTCCTGACTTTC.

This rearrangement joins TRBV11-2 to TRBJ2-7, with 7 bases that match TRBD2. J lost 5 bases, V lost 2 bases, and 9 bases had no gene match. This CDR3 contains 15 residues. CDR1 and CDR2 (germline): SGHAT, FQNNGV. The CDR3 DNA is TGTGCCAGCAGCTTAACTCTGGGGGGGTTCAACGAGCAGTACTTC. Translating it yields CASSLTLGGFNEQYF.

The V call is TRBV15, the J call TRBJ2-3; a weak D match, TRBD2 (5 bases). The ends were cut back, 8 bases at V and 3 bases at J, with 9 bases in the middle. The CDR3 contains 12 residues. The germline V gene encodes CDR1 LNHNV and CDR2 YYDKDF (reference sequence). CDR3 residues: CATGLLTDTQYF. The CDR3 DNA sequence: TGTGCCACCGGACTCTTAACAGATACGCAGTATTTT.